These 30 T cell receptor beta chains share one sample of origin, sequenced in a study of T cell responses to AZD1222 COVID-19 vaccine. Some clones are missing from TCRdb's copy, which holds only in-frame ones; the method was immunoSEQ multiplex PCR. In the table there are fewer than 120,000 clones, about 90% of which are singletons. The sequencing here drew on peripheral blood, taken 28 days after the second AZD1222 dose. These TCRs come from an adult who received the AZD1222 COVID-19 vaccine.

This sequence joins TRBV28 and TRBJ1-1; a possible D gene is TRBD1 (5 bases). This CDR3 contains 15 residues. From germline, CDR1 is MDHEN and CDR2 SYDVKM. Trimming removed 6 bases from V and 0 bases from J, with 14 bases in between. This CDR3 reads CASRNTGTLNTEAFF. The CDR3 DNA is TGTGCCAGCAGAAACACCGGGACTTTGAACACTGAAGCTTTCTTT.

This clone was detected once. The CDR3 here is CASSTQGPTEAFF. In DNA, the CDR3 is TGTGCCAGTAGTACACAGGGACCCACTGAAGCTTTCTTT. This chain links TRBV19 with TRBJ1-1, with D tentatively TRBD1 (6 bases). The germline V gene has CDR1 LNHDA and CDR2 SQIVND (reference sequence). The V gene lost 4 bases and the J gene lost 4 bases, with 10 bases spanning the gap. CDR3 length: 13 amino acids.

This clone was counted a single time. The V call is TRBV6-5, the J call TRBJ1-3, with D unresolved. The V gene lost 2 bases and the J gene lost 4 bases, with 9 bases spanning the gap. This CDR3 spans 14 amino acids. The germline gives CDR1 MNHEY, CDR2 SVGAGI. In DNA, the CDR3 is TGTGCCAGCAGTTACGAGGGTAGGGGAAACACCATATATTTT. Translation gives CASSYEGRGNTIYF.

This chain joins TRBV7-2 and TRBJ2-1, with 10 positions matching TRBD1. The CDR3 totals 15 residues. V lost 4 bases to trimming and J lost 3 bases; unmatched junction nucleotides: 3. From germline, CDR1 is SGHTA and CDR2 FQGNSA. This chain's CDR3 is CASSWGTGDYNEQFF. The CDR3 bases are TGTGCCAGCAGCTGGGGGACAGGGGACTACAATGAGCAGTTCTTC.

V gene TRBV27 combines with J gene TRBJ1-4; D remains ambiguous. This CDR3 spans 16 amino acids. Looked up from germline, CDR1 is MNHEY and CDR2 is SMNVEV (reference sequence). V lost 3 bases and J 7 bases, leaving 18 bases between the germline ends. CDR3 amino acids: CASSFASTLGGEKLFF. The CDR3 coding sequence is TGTGCCAGCAGTTTTGCCAGTACCTTAGGTGGTGAAAAACTGTTTTTT.

The CDR3 nucleotides are TGCGCCAGCAGGGCCAGGGAAACGAAGTACGAGCAGTACTTC. Translated, it gives CASRARETKYEQYF. The chain combines TRBV5-1 with TRBJ2-7, with D tentatively TRBD1 (5 bases). The germline gives CDR1 SGHRS, CDR2 YFSETQ. The CDR3 has 14 amino acids. The germline V and J ends were trimmed by 5 bases and 4 bases, with 16 bases remaining between them.

This clone was found once. This chain connects TRBV2 to TRBJ1-4; TRBD1 is a possible D gene (6 bases). V lost 6 bases and J 10 bases, leaving 21 bases between the germline ends. This CDR3 spans 15 amino acids. Germline V gene data show CDR1 as SNHLY and CDR2 as FYNNEI. The CDR3 DNA reads as TGTGCCAGCAGGGATTCAGGGGTTATTTCTGGAAAACTGTTTTTT. This encodes CASRDSGVISGKLFF.

V gene TRBV5-5 combines with J gene TRBJ2-7; 9 bases agree with TRBD1. V shed 4 bases and J 4 bases; nucleotides not matched to a gene: 18. The germline V gene has CDR1 SGHKS and CDR2 YYEKEE (reference sequence). The CDR3 is 18 amino acids. The CDR3 is CASSRRIPTGTGSYEQYF. CDR3 bases: TGTGCCAGCAGCCGGCGGATCCCTACGGGGACAGGGTCTTACGAGCAGTACTTC.

The J gene is TRBJ1-6, the V gene TRBV4-2; D is perhaps TRBD1 (5 bases). The CDR3 sequence is 16 residues long. With 4 bases removed from V and 3 bases from J, the gap between germline ends came to 13 bases. Germline-derived CDR1 and CDR2 are LGHNA and YNFKEQ. The CDR3, as DNA: TGTGCCAGCAGCCCCGACGGCCAGGGCTATAATTCACCCCTCCACTTT. The encoded protein is CASSPDGQGYNSPLHF.

The chain is built from TRBV7-8 and TRBJ2-7, with D hard to call. V was clipped by 1 base and J by 2 bases, with 9 bases between them. Germline CDR1 SGHVS, CDR2 FQNEAQ. This CDR3 comprises 14 residues. The CDR3 region is CASSLVAVTYEQYF. CDR3 nucleotides: TGTGCCAGCAGCTTAGTCGCAGTAACCTACGAGCAGTACTTC.

This clone was counted ten times or more. The CDR3 coding sequence is TGTGCCAGTACCACCTCCCGGGACAACACTTACGAGCAGTACTTC. It yields the protein CASTTSRDNTYEQYF. V gene TRBV19 combines with J gene TRBJ2-7, with a possible D match to TRBD1 (6 bases). Looked up from germline, CDR1 is LNHDA and CDR2 is SQIVND (reference sequence). V lost 7 bases to trimming and J lost 4 bases, with 20 bases between them. This CDR3 has 15 amino acids.

The chain links TRBV28 to TRBJ2-7; weak D call: TRBD1 (5 bases). The CDR3 spans 13 residues. V lost 5 bases to trimming and J lost 4 bases, with 12 bases between them. The V gene's germline CDR1 is MDHEN and CDR2 SYDVKM. The chain's CDR3 is CASSQGFSYEQYF. CDR3 in DNA: TGTGCCAGCAGTCAGGGTTTTAGTTACGAGCAGTACTTC.

The table lists this clone with a few counts. The chain joins TRBV5-8 to TRBJ1-5; D remains ambiguous. The CDR3 is made up of 12 amino acids. The V and J ends lost 0 bases and 10 bases respectively, with 8 bases between them. CDR1 and CDR2 from the germline V gene are SGHTS and YDEGEE. The chain's CDR3 is CASSLAQVPQHF. The CDR3 DNA reads as TGTGCCAGCAGCTTGGCCCAGGTTCCCCAGCATTTT.

This clone has just a few counts. The CDR3 DNA follows: TGTGCCACCAGTGTTACAGGGGGCTTTGGCGGCTACACCTTC. Protein product: CATSVTGGFGGYTF. This rearrangement joins TRBV24-1 to TRBJ1-2; 9 bases fit TRBD1. The CDR3 has 14 amino acids. V was clipped by 5 bases and J by 8 bases; unmatched bases: 8. The V gene's germline CDR1 is KGHDR and CDR2 SFDVKD.

This clone is medium-sized in the sample. Written as DNA, the CDR3 is TGTGCCAGCAGCGGCCGGAACGGGAGGGACCTCACAGATACGCAGTATTTT. Residues: CASSGRNGRDLTDTQYF. The chain links TRBV13 to TRBJ2-3; 8 nucleotides agree with TRBD2. Unmatched junction bases numbered 12, after V lost 5 bases and J lost 2 bases. Germline values: CDR1 PRHDT, CDR2 FYEKMQ (reference sequence). This CDR3 has 17 amino acids.

This rearrangement joins TRBV6-5 to TRBJ2-3; D gene ambiguous. V was shortened by 5 bases and J by 1 base, with 13 bases between the two germline ends. The CDR3 runs to 15 residues. Germline values: CDR1 MNHEY, CDR2 SVGAGI. CDR3 nucleotides: TGTGCCAGCAGTCCCCGGGTGCCTGGCACAGATACGCAGTATTTT. It specifies CASSPRVPGTDTQYF.

This clone was picked up one time. V is TRBV9 and J is TRBJ1-1; the D is unclear. Germline values: CDR1 SGDLS, CDR2 YYNGEE. V was shortened by 3 bases and J by 1 base, with 7 bases between the two germline ends. This CDR3 contains 13 residues. CDR3 sequence: CASSATTNTEAFF. CDR3 DNA sequence: TGTGCCAGCAGCGCGACTACGAACACTGAAGCTTTCTTT.

The chain couples TRBV2 to TRBJ1-2; D is possibly TRBD1 (5 bases). The CDR3 spans 14 residues. The V end lost 7 bases, the J end lost 4 bases, and 16 bases lay between the germline ends. The V gene's germline CDR1 is SNHLY and CDR2 FYNNEI. The CDR3 nucleotides read TGTGCCAGCACCTCCCGGCGGGGGGGCTATGGCTACACCTTC. This sequence encodes CASTSRRGGYGYTF.

The chain recombines TRBV27 with TRBJ1-1; TRBD1 matches 9 bases. CDR1 and CDR2 (germline): MNHEY, SMNVEV (reference sequence). Trimming took 6 bases from V and 0 from J; bases not matched to a gene: 8. This CDR3 is built from 16 residues. The CDR3 nucleotides are TGTGCCAGCAGCCTCACGACAGGGGGAGTGAACACTGAAGCTTTCTTT. This encodes CASSLTTGGVNTEAFF.

For this clone: Other DNA sequences from this sample encode an identical CDR3 as well. The chain joins TRBV28 to TRBJ2-2; no clear D. V shed 2 bases and J shed 2 bases, with 3 bases lying between them. From germline, CDR1 is MDHEN and CDR2 SYDVKM. This CDR3 region has 13 residues. This CDR3 is CASSLRNTGELFF. CDR3 in DNA: TGTGCCAGCAGTTTAAGAAACACCGGGGAGCTGTTTTTT.

V usage is TRBV20-1 and J usage is TRBJ1-2, with a tentative D call TRBD1 (5 bases). With 7 bases removed from V and 13 bases from J, the gap between germline ends came to 19 bases. The CDR3 runs 11 residues. Germline CDR1 DFQATT, CDR2 SNEGSKA (reference sequence). CDR3 residues: CSVKGTFEGTF. DNA of the CDR3: TGCAGTGTTAAGGGGACCTTCGAGGGCACCTTC.

The V call is TRBV19, the J call TRBJ2-7; D is perhaps TRBD2 (5 bases). The germline gives CDR1 LNHDA, CDR2 SQIVND (reference sequence). The CDR3 is made up of 15 amino acids. V gave up 2 bases and J gave up 3 bases, with 14 bases separating them. The CDR3 nucleotides are TGTGCCAGTAGTATAACGGAAGCGGCGATCTACGAGCAGTACTTC. Amino acid sequence: CASSITEAAIYEQYF.

The chain joins TRBV28 to TRBJ2-7; TRBD1 matches 9 bases. The CDR3 contains 15 residues. CDR1 MDHEN and CDR2 SYDVKM come from the germline V gene. The J segment lost 5 bases and the V segment lost 8 bases, leaving 13 bases of the junction unmatched. The CDR3 sequence is CASLTRQGVHDEQYF. The CDR3 region has the DNA TGTGCCAGCCTTACAAGACAGGGGGTTCACGACGAGCAGTACTTC.

V and J are TRBV13 and TRBJ1-1; tentative D call: TRBD1 (5 bases). Germline V gives CDR1 PRHDT, CDR2 FYEKMQ (reference sequence). Trimming removed 0 bases at V and 1 base at J, with 15 bases between. CDR3 length: 17 amino acids. The CDR3 sequence: CASSLGPLGRWNTEAFF. The CDR3 nucleotides read TGTGCCAGCAGCTTAGGACCTTTGGGACGCTGGAACACTGAAGCTTTCTTT.

The chain uses TRBV9 and TRBJ2-3; TRBD2 matches at 7 bases. The CDR3 is 16 amino acids. Germline V gene sequence: CDR1 SGDLS, CDR2 YYNGEE. Losses at the gene ends were 4 bases for V and 2 bases for J; bases not matched to a gene: 10. The DNA for the CDR3 is TGTGCCAGCAGCCCCCTAGCGAGCGGGAACACAGATACGCAGTATTTT. It is translated as CASSPLASGNTDTQYF.

J is TRBJ2-1 and V is TRBV10-3, with D maybe TRBD1 (5 bases). The length of the CDR3 is 17 residues. From germline, CDR1 is ENHRY and CDR2 SYGVKD. Trimming removed 2 bases from V and 5 bases from J, with 19 bases in between. The CDR3 region has the DNA TGTGCCATCAGTGAGGGGTGGAGCAACTCAGGGCACAATGAGCAGTTCTTC. It yields the protein CAISEGWSNSGHNEQFF.

The chain is built from TRBV3-1 (or the pseudogene TRBV3-2) and TRBJ1-4; possible D gene TRBD1, 5 bases. Germline values: CDR1 LGHDT, CDR2 YNNKEL (reference sequence). The CDR3 is 14 residues long. Trimming left V 3 bases short and J 9 bases short, with 14 bases between. CDR3: CASSHWTRAKKLFF. The CDR3 DNA reads as TGTGCCAGCAGCCATTGGACAAGGGCCAAAAAACTGTTTTTT.

The genes are TRBV7-9 and TRBJ2-3, with D tentatively TRBD1 (7 bases). CDR1 is SEHNR and CDR2 is FQNEAQ in the germline V gene (reference sequence). Trimming shortened V by 5 bases and J by 2 bases, and 14 bases separated the two germline ends. CDR3 length: 15 amino acids. The CDR3 spells CASSPRRGPTDTQYF. CDR3 nucleotides: TGTGCCAGCAGCCCCCGGAGGGGGCCCACAGATACGCAGTATTTT.

The rearrangement links TRBV30 to TRBJ2-7, with 7 bases aligning to TRBD1. Germline V gene lookup returns CDR1 GTSNPN and CDR2 SVGIG (reference sequence). Unmatched junction bases numbered 3, after V lost 1 base and J lost 6 bases. This CDR3 region has 12 residues. The CDR3 spells CAWSATGIEQYF. In DNA form, the CDR3 reads TGTGCCTGGAGTGCGACAGGGATCGAGCAGTACTTC.

V is TRBV6-5 and J is TRBJ1-6, with D hard to call. V gave up 2 bases and J gave up 5 bases, with 10 bases separating them. The CDR3 has 15 residues. Germline CDR1 reads MNHEY; CDR2 reads SVGAGI. The CDR3 coding sequence is TGTGCCAGCAGTTACGATAACAGCAATAATTCACCCCTCCACTTT. Protein product: CASSYDNSNNSPLHF.